This passage covers 8 T cell receptor beta chains from one sample sequenced in a study of T-cell memory formation after mild COVID-19. TCRdb fed the 5' RACE reads into MiXCR, producing one record per CDR3 protein. Of 190,000 or so distinct CDR3 sequences listed, roughly a fifth are singletons. Sequenced material: PBMCs or a T cell subset sorted from them (not recorded which). Receptors were obtained from an adult woman who had mild COVID-19 (a few samples of this study predate the infection). Cell type and time point are not known.

The rearrangement uses TRBV7-9 and TRBJ1-1; D call uncertain. CDR1 and CDR2 (germline): SEHNR, FQNEAQ (reference sequence). Trimming removed 6 bases from V and 7 bases from J, with 18 bases in between. The CDR3 has 14 amino acids. Written as DNA, the CDR3 is TGTGCCAGCAGTTACGGACCCGCCAACTATGAAGCTTTCTTT. This codes for CASSYGPANYEAFF.

This chain links TRBV5-1 with TRBJ2-7; 9 nucleotides line up with TRBD1. The length of the CDR3 is 15 residues. The J segment lost 5 bases and the V segment lost 4 bases, leaving 10 bases of the junction unmatched. Germline V lookup: CDR1 SGHRS, CDR2 YFSETQ. CDR3 nucleotide sequence: TGCGCCAGCAGCGACGGGACAGGGAGTCCCAACGAGCAGTACTTC. It codes for CASSDGTGSPNEQYF.

The chain carries TRBV7-2 and TRBJ2-7; 7 bases are a match to TRBD1. This CDR3 is built from 14 residues. The germline V gene has CDR1 SGHTA and CDR2 FQGNSA. Germline trimming cut 5 bases from V and 1 base from J; bases unmatched to any gene: 5. Here the CDR3 reads CASSRDSQSYEQYV. The CDR3 nucleotides read TGTGCCAGCAGCCGGGACAGCCAATCCTACGAGCAGTACGTC.

The chain has TRBV20-1 and TRBJ1-5, with D tentatively TRBD1 (5 bases). CDR1 DFQATT and CDR2 SNEGSKA come from the germline V gene (reference sequence). V was trimmed by 2 bases and J by 6 bases, leaving 17 bases between them. The length of the CDR3 is 15 residues. CDR3: CSARPDGFGGQPQHF. CDR3 coding DNA: TGCAGTGCTAGACCAGACGGATTCGGGGGTCAGCCCCAGCATTTT.

J is TRBJ1-4 and V is TRBV15; D unclear. Deletions cut 1 base from V and 4 bases from J, with 19 bases between. The CDR3 runs 18 residues. Germline CDR1 LNHNV, CDR2 YYDKDF (reference sequence). The CDR3 loop is CATSRVELEADFNEKLFF. The CDR3 region has the DNA TGTGCCACCAGCAGAGTAGAATTGGAGGCAGATTTTAATGAAAAACTGTTTTTT.

The V gene is TRBV30, the J gene TRBJ2-2; no reliable D call. Per the germline V gene, CDR1 is GTSNPN and CDR2 is SVGIG (reference sequence). V was pared by 3 bases and J by 0 bases, with 11 bases between. This CDR3 has 15 amino acids. CDR3 loop: CAWRKPLANTGELFF. The CDR3 region has the DNA TGTGCCTGGAGAAAGCCTCTCGCGAACACCGGGGAGCTGTTTTTT.

This clonotype has a handful of counts. The V call is TRBV14, the J call TRBJ2-7; D remains unclear. Germline CDR1 and CDR2: SGHDN and FVKESK. This CDR3 region has 12 residues. Trimming removed 5 bases at V and 6 bases at J, with 11 bases between. This CDR3 is CASSLRPREQYF. For the CDR3, the DNA is TGTGCCAGCAGCTTACGACCTCGCGAGCAGTACTTC.

CDR3 sequence reads: CSATGTDSYEQYF. The CDR3 region has the DNA TGCAGTGCTACGGGCACAGACTCCTACGAGCAGTACTTC. The genes are TRBV20-1 and TRBJ2-7; D gene uncertain. This CDR3 comprises 13 residues. V was pared by 4 bases and J by 0 bases, with 10 bases between. CDR1 DFQATT and CDR2 SNEGSKA come from the germline V gene (reference sequence).